The 30 T cell receptor beta chains in this list originate from one sample, sequenced in a study of blood T cells in healthy people across ages. Using a J-beta primer mix together with a sample-barcoded 5' primer, a second PCR was run for roughly 7 to 12 cycles. Each CDR3 protein gets one entry after TCRdb re-called the 5' RACE reads with MiXCR. The sample includes almost 550,000 distinct CDR3 sequences, around 24% of them seen just once. These same data were also listed under a study on T cells of mothers and their children.

Sequencing was performed on blood. These receptors originate from a boy aged 5-17 years in good health.

The chain has TRBV7-8 and TRBJ2-5; D remains unclear. Judging by the DNA end, TRBJ2-7 fits better; the J call may be wrong. The CDR3 has 16 amino acids. Germline CDR1 is SGHVS and CDR2 is FQNEAQ. The DNA of the CDR3 is TGTGCCAGCAGCTTAGCTTCGAGCCGGGCGGCCTACGAGCAGTACTTC. Residues: CASSLASSRAAYEQYF.

A few counts support this clonotype. This chain links TRBV12-3 or TRBV12-4 with TRBJ1-2, with D hard to call. This CDR3 has 13 amino acids. V lost 5 bases and J lost 3, with 10 bases in between. The CDR3 bases are TGTGCCAGCAGTACGACTGGATACTATGGCTACACCTTC. Its translation: CASSTTGYYGYTF.

The V call is TRBV20-1, the J call TRBJ1-1, with 9 bases lining up with TRBD1. V shed 1 base and J 8 bases; nucleotides not matched to a gene: 8. The CDR3 runs to 14 residues. CDR1 is DFQATT and CDR2 is SNEGSKA in the germline V gene (reference sequence). The CDR3 nucleotides read TGCAGTGCTAGAGGACACAGGGGGACAGGGGAAGCTTTCTTT. Its translation is CSARGHRGTGEAFF.

This rearrangement joins TRBV7-3 to TRBJ2-5; D is perhaps TRBD2 (6 bases). Germline V lookup: CDR1 SGHTA, CDR2 FQGTGA. CDR3 length equals 13 residues. Trimming shortened V by 6 bases and J by 7 bases, and 15 bases separated the two germline ends. The CDR3 DNA reads TGTGCCAGCAGTCCGGAGCCCGGGAGGACCCAGTACTTC. Protein sequence: CASSPEPGRTQYF.

This clonotype was found a few times. As DNA, the CDR3 is TGTGCCAGCAGAACAGGGGGCGCGGGTGAAGCTTTCTTT. Protein: CASRTGGAGEAFF. The chain links TRBV28 to TRBJ1-1; 9 bases are shared with TRBD1. J was trimmed by 7 bases and V by 6 bases; bases with no gene match: 6. This CDR3 has 13 amino acids. Germline V CDR1 and CDR2: MDHEN, SYDVKM. The full variable domain, with the rest looked up from reference TRBV28 and TRBJ1-1, is DVKVTQSSRYLVKRTGEKVFLECVQDMDHENMFWYRQDPGLGLRLIYFSYDVKMKEKGDIPEGYSVSREKKERFSLILESASTNQTSMYLCASRTGGAGEAFFGQGTRLTVV.

This clonotype showed up just a few times. The gene calls are TRBV20-1 and TRBJ1-5; no definite D call. The CDR3 is 12 amino acids. Germline V gives CDR1 DFQATT, CDR2 SNEGSKA (reference sequence). The germline V and J ends were trimmed by 3 bases and 4 bases, with 7 bases remaining between them. CDR3 coding DNA: TGCAGTGCTAGCAGGACTAATCAGCCCCAGCATTTT. Amino acid sequence: CSASRTNQPQHF.

The J gene is TRBJ1-2, the V gene TRBV12-3 or TRBV12-4; D remains ambiguous. The ends were cut back, 7 bases at V and 7 bases at J, with 13 bases in the middle. The CDR3 covers 12 residues. CDR3 sequence (DNA): TGTGCCAGCACAACGGGTCCTGGTGGCTACACCTTC. Translated: CASTTGPGGYTF.

The chain links TRBV29-1 to TRBJ1-1, with 10 bases aligning to TRBD1. After removal of 7 bases from V and 6 bases from J, the junction contained 8 bases not matched to a gene. In germline, CDR1 is SQVTM, CDR2 ANQGSEA. CDR3 length equals 13 residues. DNA of the CDR3: TGCAGCGCCTGGGACAGGGGCGGCTCTGAAGCTTTCTTT. It yields the protein CSAWDRGGSEAFF.

The table lists this clonotype with many counts. The chain employs TRBV10-3 and TRBJ2-7; D call uncertain. Germline lookup yields CDR1 ENHRY and CDR2 SYGVKD. V lost 2 bases to trimming and J lost 1 base, with 9 bases between them. The CDR3 covers 14 residues. The CDR3 region has the DNA TGTGCCATCAGTGAGACGGGCGAATCCTACGAGCAGTACTTC. It specifies CAISETGESYEQYF.

V and J are TRBV6-1 and TRBJ1-1; D is unresolved. Trimming stripped 5 bases from V and 2 bases from J, with 18 bases between. The CDR3 runs to 16 residues. Germline loops: CDR1 MNHNS, CDR2 SASEGT. CDR3 DNA: TGTGCCAGCAGTCCCCAGACACCGGACGTAAACACTGAAGCTTTCTTT. It yields the protein CASSPQTPDVNTEAFF.

There are many counts of this clonotype. The chain combines TRBV12-3 or TRBV12-4 with TRBJ1-2; D remains ambiguous. V lost 5 bases and J 3 bases, leaving 13 bases between the germline ends. The CDR3 sequence is 14 residues long. CDR3 DNA sequence: TGTGCCAGCAGTGGGTCCTTAGCTTACTATGGCTACACCTTC. Residues: CASSGSLAYYGYTF.

Only a few counts were recorded for this clonotype. The chain couples TRBV6-1 to TRBJ1-5, with D perhaps TRBD1 (6 bases). V gave up 11 bases and J gave up 10 bases, with 21 bases separating them. CDR3 length: 13 residues. CDR1 MNHNS and CDR2 SASEGT come from the germline V gene. Here the CDR3 reads CAYREGGGGPQHF. In DNA, the CDR3 is TGTGCCTACCGCGAGGGGGGAGGAGGCCCCCAGCATTTT.

The J gene is TRBJ1-4, the V gene TRBV7-6; D unresolved. The germline CDR1 and CDR2 sequences are SGHVS and FNYEAQ. The CDR3 contains 13 residues. V was cut by 1 base and J by 7 bases, with 7 bases left in between. Here the CDR3 DNA reads TGTGCCAGCAGCTTAGAAACAGCTGAAAAACTGTTTTTT. As protein: CASSLETAEKLFF.

This clonotype was seen more than once but under ten times. This chain links TRBV7-2 with TRBJ1-6; D remains ambiguous. This CDR3 has 14 amino acids. Germline CDR1 and CDR2: SGHTA and FQGNSA. Trimming removed 1 base from V and 7 bases from J, with 8 bases in between. The CDR3 DNA follows: TGTGCCAGCAGCTTAGGACGAACAAATTCACCCCTCCACTTT. Its protein product is CASSLGRTNSPLHF.

This clonotype came up a few times. The chain has TRBV30 and TRBJ2-1; D unresolved. The CDR3 contains 14 residues. Trimming removed 4 bases from V and 0 bases from J, with 10 bases in between. The germline V gene encodes CDR1 GTSNPN and CDR2 SVGIG (reference sequence). The CDR3 region is CAWNGLSSYNEQFF. The CDR3 nucleotides read TGTGCCTGGAACGGGCTTTCCTCCTACAATGAGCAGTTCTTC. The whole variable domain, remainder taken from reference TRBV30 and TRBJ2-1, is SQTIHQWPATLVQPVGSPLSLECTVEGTSNPNLYWYRQAAGRGLQLLFYSVGIGQISSEVPQNLSASRPQDRQFILSSKKLLLSDSGFYLCAWNGLSSYNEQFFGPGTRLTVL.

This chain uses TRBV5-1 with TRBJ2-6, with 10 positions matching TRBD1. J lost 3 bases, V lost 3 bases, and 6 bases had no gene match. This CDR3 contains 17 residues. CDR1 and CDR2 from the germline V gene are SGHRS and YFSETQ. The CDR3 DNA reads as TGCGCCAGCAGCTATGACAGGGGGCTGAGTGGGGCCAACGTCCTGACTTTC. Residues: CASSYDRGLSGANVLTF.

This clonotype was seen only once. The chain joins TRBV5-1 to TRBJ2-5; 7 bases map to TRBD1. The CDR3 totals 14 residues. CDR1 is SGHRS and CDR2 is YFSETQ in the germline V gene. Trimming removed 4 bases from V and 2 bases from J; junction bases left unmatched: 5. CDR3 loop: CASSRQGVQETQYF. CDR3 nucleotides: TGCGCCAGCAGCCGACAGGGAGTTCAAGAGACCCAGTACTTC.

This chain uses TRBV4-1 with TRBJ2-1; a possible D gene is TRBD1 (7 bases). Trimming removed 2 bases from V and 8 bases from J, with 19 bases in between. This CDR3 contains 16 residues. Germline CDR1 reads MGHRA; CDR2 reads YSYEKL. Here the CDR3 reads CASSQPPRTGEDEQFF. The CDR3 DNA follows: TGCGCCAGCAGCCAACCTCCTCGAACAGGGGAGGATGAGCAGTTCTTC.

J is TRBJ2-5 and V is TRBV2; the match to TRBD2 covers 9 bases. The CDR3 extends over 15 amino acids. CDR1 and CDR2 (germline): SNHLY, FYNNEI. V was pared by 6 bases and J by 1 base, with 6 bases of the junction left unmatched. The CDR3 is CASSALAGLQETQYF. CDR3 bases: TGTGCCAGCAGCGCACTAGCGGGCCTCCAAGAGACCCAGTACTTC.

The rearrangement joins TRBV7-8 to TRBJ1-2; D might be TRBD1 (5 bases). This CDR3 spans 13 amino acids. The germline CDR1 and CDR2 sequences are SGHVS and FQNEAQ. Trimming removed 6 bases at V and 7 bases at J, with 15 bases between. CDR3 sequence (DNA): TGTGCCAGCAGACGAACGGAGGGGTTTGGCTACACCTTC. Protein: CASRRTEGFGYTF.

This chain connects TRBV28 to TRBJ2-2; 7 bases are a match to TRBD2. Germline CDR1 MDHEN, CDR2 SYDVKM. The CDR3 totals 15 residues. Germline trimming cut 5 bases from V and 0 bases from J; bases unmatched to any gene: 3. In DNA form, the CDR3 reads TGTGCCAGCAGTCTACTAGCGTCGAACACCGGGGAGCTGTTTTTT. Protein: CASSLLASNTGELFF.

This clonotype was detected many times. The chain carries TRBV7-9 and TRBJ2-5; no reliable D call. V lost 0 bases, J lost 11 bases, and 10 bases lay in between. The CDR3 has 12 residues. Germline CDR1 is SEHNR and CDR2 is FQNEAQ (reference sequence). The CDR3 region has the DNA TGTGCCAGCAGCTTAGCGGCGAGTAATCAGTACTTC. Translation: CASSLAASNQYF.

This chain uses TRBV4-1 with TRBJ1-4, with TRBD1 matching 7 bases. Per germline, CDR1 MGHRA and CDR2 YSYEKL. The CDR3 loop spans 14 amino acids. V shed 1 base and J 10 bases; nucleotides not matched to a gene: 6. This chain's CDR3 is CASSQVLRDRKLFF. The CDR3 nucleotides are TGCGCCAGCAGCCAAGTTCTCCGGGACAGAAAACTGTTTTTT.

This clonotype was seen more than once but under ten times. The J gene is TRBJ1-4, the V gene TRBV5-1, with a weak D call TRBD1 (6 bases). CDR1 and CDR2 from the germline V gene are SGHRS and YFSETQ. CDR3 length: 14 residues. V dropped 3 bases and J dropped 5 bases, with 11 bases sitting between them. This chain's CDR3 is CASSWGGPNEKLFF. DNA of the CDR3: TGCGCCAGCAGCTGGGGGGGGCCGAATGAAAAACTGTTTTTT.

This clonotype was counted at least ten times. This chain uses TRBV28 with TRBJ2-4; tentative D call: TRBD1 (5 bases). The V end lost 3 bases, the J end lost 6 bases, and 6 bases lay between the germline ends. The CDR3 consists of 12 residues. CDR1 is MDHEN, CDR2 SYDVKM, per germline. CDR3 DNA sequence: TGTGCCAGCAGTTTTCAGGGAAACATTCAGTACTTC. Translating gives CASSFQGNIQYF.

This clonotype has more than one count but fewer than ten. The chain carries TRBV6-1 and TRBJ2-1; 11 bases map to TRBD2. Germline CDR1 is MNHNS and CDR2 is SASEGT. After removal of 4 bases from V and 0 bases from J, the junction contained 11 bases not matched to a gene. The CDR3 runs to 19 residues. The chain's CDR3 is CASSVLTGLAESSYNEQFF. For the CDR3, the DNA is TGTGCCAGCAGTGTATTAACGGGACTAGCGGAGAGCTCCTACAATGAGCAGTTCTTC.

This chain joins TRBV12-3 or TRBV12-4 and TRBJ1-1; a weak D match, TRBD1 (5 bases). The CDR3 is made up of 13 amino acids. Trimming shortened V by 3 bases and J by 6 bases, and 11 bases separated the two germline ends. The CDR3: CASSLGRGAEAFF. CDR3 in DNA: TGTGCCAGCAGTTTGGGGAGGGGTGCTGAAGCTTTCTTT.

The CDR3: CSARDFGGYTEAFF. The CDR3 DNA reads TGCAGTGCTAGAGATTTCGGGGGATACACTGAAGCTTTCTTT. The chain employs TRBV20-1 and TRBJ1-1; the D gene is possibly TRBD1 (5 bases). This CDR3 spans 14 amino acids. Trimming removed 0 bases from V and 3 bases from J, with 11 bases in between. Germline loops: CDR1 DFQATT, CDR2 SNEGSKA (reference sequence).

The rearrangement joins TRBV29-1 to TRBJ1-1; 12 positions match TRBD1. The germline CDR1 and CDR2 sequences are SQVTM and ANQGSEA. V dropped 4 bases and J dropped 2; count of bases not matched to a gene: 5. The CDR3 covers 15 residues. The CDR3, as DNA: TGCAGCGTTGTACCGGGACAGGGGGCAAACACTGAAGCTTTCTTT. Protein sequence: CSVVPGQGANTEAFF.

The rearrangement uses TRBV11-3 and TRBJ2-2, with a tentative D call TRBD2 (5 bases). V lost 5 bases to trimming and J lost 4 bases, with 11 bases between them. The CDR3 is 14 residues long. CDR1 and CDR2 (germline): SGHNT, YENEEA. The CDR3 is CASSPFGGTGELFF. The CDR3 region has the DNA TGTGCCAGCAGCCCCTTTGGAGGCACCGGGGAGCTGTTTTTT.